The T cell receptor beta chain described here comes from a study of blood T cell repertoires in COVID-19. Study at large: Acute-phase and convalescent COVID-19 samples originated in the United States, Italy and Spain. T cells, B-cell-depleted T cells, or PBMCs supplied cDNA or gDNA.

The authors' processing: Counts of nucleated cells, estimated from reference gene primer amplification, were obtained. Sequenced by immunoSEQ multiplex PCR; TCRdb stores in-frame clones only, minus some. V, J and clone size were drawn from that table, and D and trimming were deduced from the DNA. The sample has 120,000 or so clones, about four fifths seen once. This sequence originates from a man between 60 and 75 years old with active or convalescent COVID-19. Source material: peripheral blood.

For the CDR3, the DNA is TGTGCCAGCAGCGTTCATCAACATCAAGAGACCCAGTACTTC. Protein sequence: CASSVHQHQETQYF. The rearrangement links TRBV9 to TRBJ2-5; D unclear. Per the germline V gene, CDR1 is SGDLS and CDR2 is YYNGEE. V was cut by 2 bases and J by 2 bases, with 10 bases left in between. The CDR3 consists of 14 residues.